This T cell receptor beta chain was found in a study of cytomegalovirus exposure and HLA in healthy donors. Study results and caveats: In presence/absence analyses, roughly uniform sequencing depth across donors was assumed. Investigators reported 164 TCR beta chains as tied to cytomegalovirus. Per a prior analysis, the majority of TCR beta V segments were productive roughly 90% or roughly 30% of the time.

This clone was found a few times. As yet, its antigen is unknown. This CDR3 spans 14 amino acids. Germline assignment: CDR1 MDHEN and CDR2 SYDVKM. V was clipped by 6 bases and J by 2 bases, with 13 bases between them. Healthy people donating bone marrow made up the donors. The PCR used 60 Vbeta and 13 Jbeta primers. Measured with immunoSEQ multiplex PCR; TCRdb has only the in-frame clones, and not every one. The profile shows about 180,000 clones, over 60% of them singletons. The TCR comes from a man younger than 30 in good health and CMV-seronegative. The chain couples TRBV28 to TRBJ1-1, with D possibly matching TRBD1 (5 bases). Sample: PBMCs. CDR3 residues: CASSPGSSNTEAFF. CDR3 bases: TGTGCCAGCAGCCCAGGGTCGAGCAACACTGAAGCTTTCTTT. Full variable domain (missing parts from reference TRBV28 and TRBJ1-1): DVKVTQSSRYLVKRTGEKVFLECVQDMDHENMFWYRQDPGLGLRLIYFSYDVKMKEKGDIPEGYSVSREKKERFSLILESASTNQTSMYLCASSPGSSNTEAFFGQGTRLTVV.